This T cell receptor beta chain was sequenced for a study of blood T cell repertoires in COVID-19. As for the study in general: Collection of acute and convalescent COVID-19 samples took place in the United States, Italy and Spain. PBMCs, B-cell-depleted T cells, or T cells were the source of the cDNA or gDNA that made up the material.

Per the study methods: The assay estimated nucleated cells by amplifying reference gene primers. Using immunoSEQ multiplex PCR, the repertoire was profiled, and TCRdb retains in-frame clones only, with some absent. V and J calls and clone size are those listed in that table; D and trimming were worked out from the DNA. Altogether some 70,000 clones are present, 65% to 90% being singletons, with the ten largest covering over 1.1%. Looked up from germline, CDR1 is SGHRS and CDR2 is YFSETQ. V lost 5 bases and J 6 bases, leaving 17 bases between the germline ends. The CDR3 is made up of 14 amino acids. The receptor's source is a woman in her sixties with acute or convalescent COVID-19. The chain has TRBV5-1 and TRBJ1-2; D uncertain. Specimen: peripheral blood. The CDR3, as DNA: TGCGCCAGCAGGATTTCGAGGGTTGAGGATGGCTACACCTTC. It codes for CASRISRVEDGYTF.